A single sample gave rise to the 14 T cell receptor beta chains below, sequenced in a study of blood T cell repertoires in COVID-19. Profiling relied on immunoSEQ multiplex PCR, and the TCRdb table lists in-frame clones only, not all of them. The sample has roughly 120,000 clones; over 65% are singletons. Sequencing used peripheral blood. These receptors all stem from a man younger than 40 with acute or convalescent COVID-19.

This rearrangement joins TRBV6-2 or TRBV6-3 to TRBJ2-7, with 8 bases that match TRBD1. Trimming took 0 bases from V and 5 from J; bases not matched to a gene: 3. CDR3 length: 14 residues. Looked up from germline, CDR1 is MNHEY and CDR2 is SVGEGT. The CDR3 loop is CASSYSQGAHEQYV. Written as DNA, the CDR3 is TGTGCCAGCAGTTACTCCCAGGGGGCCCACGAGCAGTACGTC.

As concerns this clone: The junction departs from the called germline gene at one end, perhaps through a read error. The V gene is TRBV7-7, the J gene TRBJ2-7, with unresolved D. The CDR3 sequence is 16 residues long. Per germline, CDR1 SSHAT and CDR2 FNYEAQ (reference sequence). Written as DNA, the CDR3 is TGTGCTAGCAGCCCCACGCCAGTGACTTCCCCCTACGAGCAGTACTTC. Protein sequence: CASSPTPVTSPYEQYF.

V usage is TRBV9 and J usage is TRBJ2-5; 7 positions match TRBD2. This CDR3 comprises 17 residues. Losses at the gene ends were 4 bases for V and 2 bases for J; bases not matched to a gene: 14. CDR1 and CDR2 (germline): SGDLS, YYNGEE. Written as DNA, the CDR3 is TGTGCCAGCAGCCCCGCCGGTGGGGGGGAGACGCAAGAGACCCAGTACTTC. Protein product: CASSPAGGGETQETQYF.

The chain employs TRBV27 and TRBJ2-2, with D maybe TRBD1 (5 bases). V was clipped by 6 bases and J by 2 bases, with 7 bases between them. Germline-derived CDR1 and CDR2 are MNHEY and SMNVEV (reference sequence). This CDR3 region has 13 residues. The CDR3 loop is CASSDRNTGELFF. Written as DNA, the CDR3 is TGTGCCAGCAGCGACAGAAACACCGGGGAGCTGTTTTTT.

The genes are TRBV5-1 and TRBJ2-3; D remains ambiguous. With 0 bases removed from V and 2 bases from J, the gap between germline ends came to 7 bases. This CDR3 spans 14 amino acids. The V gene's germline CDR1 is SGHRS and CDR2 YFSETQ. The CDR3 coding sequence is TGCGCCAGCAGCTTGGGACAAGACACAGATACGCAGTATTTT. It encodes CASSLGQDTDTQYF. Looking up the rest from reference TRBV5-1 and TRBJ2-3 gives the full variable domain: KAGVTQTPRYLIKTRGQQVTLSCSPISGHRSVSWYQQTPGQGLQFLFEYFSETQRNKGNFPGRFSGRQFSNSRSEMNVSTLELGDSALYLCASSLGQDTDTQYFGPGTRLTVL.

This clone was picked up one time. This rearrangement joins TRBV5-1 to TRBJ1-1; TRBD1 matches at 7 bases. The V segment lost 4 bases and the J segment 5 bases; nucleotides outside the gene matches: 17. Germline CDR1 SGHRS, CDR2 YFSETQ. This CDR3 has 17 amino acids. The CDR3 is CASSLGGQSPGRTEAFF. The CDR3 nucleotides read TGCGCCAGCAGCCTGGGGGGACAGTCCCCCGGAAGGACTGAAGCTTTCTTT.

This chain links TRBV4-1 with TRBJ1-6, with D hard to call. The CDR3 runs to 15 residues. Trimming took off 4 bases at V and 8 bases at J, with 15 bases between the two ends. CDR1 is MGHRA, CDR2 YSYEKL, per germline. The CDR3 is CASSRITSGYSPLHF. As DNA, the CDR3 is TGCGCCAGCAGCCGAATCACGTCCGGGTATTCACCCCTCCACTTT.

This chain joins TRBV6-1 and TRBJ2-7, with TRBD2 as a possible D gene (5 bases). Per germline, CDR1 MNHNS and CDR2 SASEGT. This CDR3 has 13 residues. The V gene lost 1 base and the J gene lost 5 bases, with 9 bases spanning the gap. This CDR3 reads CASSEEAEDEQYV. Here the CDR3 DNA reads TGTGCCAGCAGTGAAGAGGCGGAGGACGAGCAGTACGTC.

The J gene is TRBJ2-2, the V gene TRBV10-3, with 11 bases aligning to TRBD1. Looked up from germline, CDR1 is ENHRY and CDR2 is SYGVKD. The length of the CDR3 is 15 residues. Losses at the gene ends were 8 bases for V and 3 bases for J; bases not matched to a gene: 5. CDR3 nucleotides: TGTGCCATCGGGGGACAGGGGGAGGACACCGGGGAGCTGTTTTTT. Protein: CAIGGQGEDTGELFF.

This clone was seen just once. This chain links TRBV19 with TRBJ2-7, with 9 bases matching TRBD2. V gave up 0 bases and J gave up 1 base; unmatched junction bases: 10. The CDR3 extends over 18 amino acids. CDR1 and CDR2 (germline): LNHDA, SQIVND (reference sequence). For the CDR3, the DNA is TGTGCCAGTAGTATAGACCCTTTCCTAGCGGGGTCTTCCTACGAGCAGTACGTC. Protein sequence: CASSIDPFLAGSSYEQYV.

DNA of the CDR3: TGTGCCAGCAGTCCTCCAGGACCAAACAGGGGGCAGGGTCAGCCCCAGCATTTT. Encoded protein: CASSPPGPNRGQGQPQHF. The rearrangement links TRBV27 to TRBJ1-5; 9 bases map to TRBD1. Germline CDR1 is MNHEY and CDR2 is SMNVEV (reference sequence). V shed 5 bases, J shed 6 bases, and the junction held 17 bases outside the gene matches. CDR3 length: 18 residues.

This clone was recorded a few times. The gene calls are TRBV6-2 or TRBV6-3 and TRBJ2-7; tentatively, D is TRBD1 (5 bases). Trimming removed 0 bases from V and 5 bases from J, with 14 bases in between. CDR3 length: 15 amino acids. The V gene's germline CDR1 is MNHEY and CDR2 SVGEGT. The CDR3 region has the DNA TGTGCCAGCAGTTACTCGATACAGGCCGCCCACGAGCAGTACTTC. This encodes CASSYSIQAAHEQYF.

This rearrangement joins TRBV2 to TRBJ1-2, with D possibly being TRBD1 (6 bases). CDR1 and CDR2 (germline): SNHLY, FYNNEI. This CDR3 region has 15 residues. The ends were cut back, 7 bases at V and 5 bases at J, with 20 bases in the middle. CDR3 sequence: CASTPDGGRIYGYTF. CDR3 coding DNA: TGTGCCAGCACCCCGGACGGGGGGCGAATATATGGCTACACCTTC.

CDR3 protein: CASSEPGGGYTF. CDR3 nucleotides: TGTGCCAGCAGCGAACCCGGGGGTGGCTACACCTTC. The rearrangement joins TRBV3-1 (or the pseudogene TRBV3-2) to TRBJ1-2; D perhaps matches TRBD1 (5 bases). The CDR3 extends over 12 amino acids. V shed 5 bases and J shed 7 bases, with 11 bases lying between them. Germline-derived CDR1 and CDR2 are LGHDT and YNNKEL (reference sequence).